The 9 T cell receptor beta chains listed next were all sequenced from one sample in a study of cytomegalovirus exposure and HLA in healthy donors. 60 Vbeta and 13 Jbeta primers were used in PCR. Only in-frame clones appear in the TCRdb table, and some are missing; sequencing was by immunoSEQ multiplex PCR. The sample includes about 110,000 clones, 77% seen only once; the top ten take 4.2%. The sequenced sample was PBMCs. The receptors come from a male donor in good health and CMV-seronegative.

This clone was found a few times. The chain joins TRBV19 to TRBJ1-1; no definite D call. The CDR3 consists of 12 residues. From germline, CDR1 is LNHDA and CDR2 SQIVND (reference sequence). Trimming took 8 bases from V and 1 from J, leaving 8 bases between them. This chain's CDR3 is CASETPNTEAFF. The DNA of the CDR3 is TGTGCCAGTGAGACACCGAACACTGAAGCTTTCTTT.

The gene calls are TRBV4-1 and TRBJ1-5, with 10 bases matching TRBD1. After removal of 1 base from V and 11 bases from J, the junction contained 2 bases not matched to a gene. The germline gives CDR1 MGHRA, CDR2 YSYEKL. CDR3 length: 13 residues. The CDR3 sequence is CASSQGTGGAQHF. The CDR3 region has the DNA TGCGCCAGCAGCCAAGGGACAGGGGGGGCCCAGCATTTT.

This clone appeared a single time. This sequence joins TRBV5-1 and TRBJ1-2; 7 nucleotides line up with TRBD1. With V trimmed by 1 base and J by 2 bases, 5 bases remained unmatched. Per germline, CDR1 SGHRS and CDR2 YFSETQ. The CDR3 is 15 amino acids. In nucleotides, the CDR3 is TGCGCCAGCAGCTTGCAATCGGGACAGAACTATGGCTACACCTTC. This sequence encodes CASSLQSGQNYGYTF.

The rearrangement links TRBV7-8 to TRBJ1-5; D is undetermined. The ends were cut back, 3 bases at V and 6 bases at J, with 9 bases in the middle. CDR3 length: 13 residues. In germline, CDR1 is SGHVS, CDR2 FQNEAQ. The CDR3 is CASSFDMTQPQHF. The DNA for the CDR3 is TGTGCCAGCAGCTTCGACATGACTCAGCCCCAGCATTTT.

This chain connects TRBV27 to TRBJ2-2, with a possible D match to TRBD1 (6 bases). Deletions cut 7 bases from V and 0 bases from J, with 12 bases between. In germline, CDR1 is MNHEY, CDR2 SMNVEV (reference sequence). The CDR3 loop spans 15 amino acids. Here the CDR3 DNA reads TGTGCCAGCAAGCCGGGACAATCGAACACCGGGGAGCTGTTTTTT. This gives the protein CASKPGQSNTGELFF.

The genes are TRBV2 and TRBJ2-3, with TRBD1 matching 9 bases. With 9 bases clipped from V and 4 bases from J, the junction kept 11 bases outside the gene matches. The germline gives CDR1 SNHLY, CDR2 FYNNEI. This CDR3 comprises 15 residues. The CDR3 DNA sequence: TGTGCCAGTGTACAGGGGGCGAGGACAGCAGATACGCAGTATTTT. This translates into CASVQGARTADTQYF.

V and J are TRBV6-5 and TRBJ2-5, with TRBD1 matching over 7 bases. Losses at the gene ends were 6 bases for V and 1 base for J; bases not matched to a gene: 2. The CDR3 is made up of 13 amino acids. Germline V CDR1 and CDR2: MNHEY, SVGAGI. The CDR3 here is CASRGTVQETQYF. Written as DNA, the CDR3 is TGTGCCAGCAGAGGGACAGTCCAAGAGACCCAGTACTTC.

This clone has only a few counts. Other DNA sequences of this sample code for an identical CDR3. V gene TRBV19 combines with J gene TRBJ2-7; 9 bases are shared with TRBD1. The CDR3 spans 14 residues. V shed 3 bases and J 2 bases; nucleotides not matched to a gene: 2. Germline CDR1 LNHDA, CDR2 SQIVND (reference sequence). DNA for the CDR3: TGTGCCAGTAGTATCGGACAGGGGACCTACGAGCAGTACTTC. Translated: CASSIGQGTYEQYF.

This chain links TRBV7-3 with TRBJ2-3, with 9 bases aligning to TRBD2. This CDR3 has 22 amino acids. Germline CDR1 and CDR2: SGHTA and FQGTGA. J was trimmed by 2 bases and V by 6 bases; bases with no gene match: 27. CDR3 protein: CASRPNMGPPPGLADLTDTQYF. The CDR3 nucleotides read TGTGCCAGCAGGCCGAACATGGGGCCTCCACCGGGACTAGCTGATCTCACAGATACGCAGTATTTT.